Each of the 28 T cell receptor beta chains below was sequenced from the same sample in a study of cytomegalovirus exposure and HLA in healthy donors. The PCR used 60 Vbeta and 13 Jbeta primers. Clones were sequenced by immunoSEQ multiplex PCR, and TCRdb holds only the in-frame ones, with some missing. The sample has approximately 220,000 clones, under 80% seen once; the top ten hold about 1.9%. The sequencing input was PBMCs. Source of these receptors: a woman in her twenties or thirties in good health and CMV-seronegative.

The chain couples TRBV30 to TRBJ1-4; a weak D match, TRBD1 (5 bases). Per the germline V gene, CDR1 is GTSNPN and CDR2 is SVGIG (reference sequence). V was trimmed by 1 base and J by 8 bases, leaving 5 bases between them. CDR3 length equals 11 residues. The chain's CDR3 is CAWSEGEKLFF. The CDR3 nucleotides are TGTGCCTGGAGTGAGGGGGAAAAACTGTTTTTT.

The chain has TRBV11-2 and TRBJ1-2; perhaps TRBD1 as D (5 bases). This CDR3 comprises 15 residues. CDR1 and CDR2 from the germline V gene are SGHAT and FQNNGV. Trimming cost V 2 bases and J 1 base, with 11 bases left between them. The CDR3 DNA reads TGTGCCAGCAGCTTAAACCGACAGTTTAACTATGGCTACACCTTC. Amino acids: CASSLNRQFNYGYTF.

This chain joins TRBV18 and TRBJ2-3; 7 nucleotides align to TRBD2. The CDR3 has 17 amino acids. V was pared by 3 bases and J by 6 bases, with 15 bases of the junction left unmatched. The germline CDR1 and CDR2 sequences are KGHSH and LQKENI. CDR3 in amino acids: CASSPSQGAGWEDTQYF. The CDR3 DNA follows: TGTGCCAGCTCACCCTCCCAGGGAGCGGGATGGGAGGATACGCAGTATTTT. Combining the CDR3 with reference TRBV18 and TRBJ2-3 gives the whole variable domain NAGVMQNPRHLVRRRGQEARLRCSPMKGHSHVYWYRQLPEEGLKFMVYLQKENIIDESGMPKERFSAEFPKEGPSILRIQQVVRGDSAAYFCASSPSQGAGWEDTQYFGPGTRLTVL.

The chain joins TRBV10-3 to TRBJ2-7, with TRBD1 matching 9 bases. Losses at the gene ends were 5 bases for V and 5 bases for J; bases not matched to a gene: 7. Looked up from germline, CDR1 is ENHRY and CDR2 is SYGVKD. The CDR3 length is 14 residues. CDR3 bases: TGTGCCATCAGTTTCACAGGGGGCGAAAACGAGCAGTACTTC. Protein sequence: CAISFTGGENEQYF.

This chain links TRBV5-1 with TRBJ2-2; D ambiguous. The germline V gene encodes CDR1 SGHRS and CDR2 YFSETQ. V lost 4 bases to trimming and J lost 0 bases, with 4 bases between them. The CDR3 is made up of 13 amino acids. CDR3 nucleotide sequence: TGCGCCAGCAGCGAGACGAACACCGGGGAGCTGTTTTTT. Residues: CASSETNTGELFF.

This chain uses TRBV9 with TRBJ2-1; perhaps TRBD2 as D (7 bases). Germline V lookup: CDR1 SGDLS, CDR2 YYNGEE. V lost 0 bases to trimming and J lost 0 bases, with 16 bases between them. The CDR3 totals 18 residues. Here the CDR3 DNA reads TGTGCCAGCAGCGTAGGGTCCGGGGGCGGGAGCTCCTACAATGAGCAGTTCTTC. As protein: CASSVGSGGGSSYNEQFF. Full variable domain (outside the CDR3, taken from reference TRBV9 and TRBJ2-1): DSGVTQTPKHLITATGQRVTLRCSPRSGDLSVYWYQQSLDQGLQFLIQYYNGEERAKGNILERFSAQQFPDLHSELNLSSLELGDSALYFCASSVGSGGGSSYNEQFFGPGTRLTVL.

About this clone: One end of the junction does not line up with germline, which may come from a read error. The genes are TRBV2 and TRBJ1-2; 7 bases are shared with TRBD1. Germline assignment: CDR1 SNHLY and CDR2 FYNNEI. The CDR3 runs 13 residues. CDR3: CASREGGPYGYTF. The CDR3 bases are TGTGCCAGCAGGGAAGGGGGCCCCTATGGCTACACCTTC.

Comments on this clone: Given the absence of the conserved phenylalanine or tryptophan at the CDR3 end, a read error is likely. The chain employs TRBV29-1 and TRBJ1-1; D is perhaps TRBD1 (5 bases). This CDR3 is built from 11 residues. Trimming cost V 0 bases and J 10 bases, with 9 bases left between them. CDR1 is SQVTM, CDR2 ANQGSEA, per germline. The CDR3 here is CSVEDRVVAFL. For the CDR3, the DNA is TGCAGCGTTGAAGACAGGGTAGTAGCTTTCTTG.

This clone was detected only a few times. The chain couples TRBV11-2 to TRBJ2-7; 9 positions agree with TRBD1. Germline loops: CDR1 SGHAT, CDR2 FQNNGV. The CDR3 contains 14 residues. V shed 3 bases, J shed 6 bases, and the junction held 6 bases outside the gene matches. The CDR3 DNA reads as TGTGCCAGCAGCTTCTCGGGACAGGGTAGCGAGCAGTACTTC. It yields the protein CASSFSGQGSEQYF.

The chain couples TRBV19 to TRBJ1-5; TRBD1 is a possible D gene (6 bases). The CDR3 extends over 16 amino acids. In germline, CDR1 is LNHDA, CDR2 SQIVND (reference sequence). Trimming took 3 bases from V and 5 from J, leaving 17 bases between them. The chain's CDR3 is CASSMGGGAQYQPQHF. CDR3 coding DNA: TGTGCCAGTAGTATGGGCGGGGGGGCCCAGTATCAGCCCCAGCATTTT.

The sample holds one count of this clone. This chain connects TRBV11-1 to TRBJ2-2; D is unclear. The CDR3 has 14 residues. CDR1 and CDR2 (germline): SGHAT, FQDESV (reference sequence). Trimming shortened V by 1 base and J by 4 bases, and 7 bases separated the two germline ends. CDR3 in DNA: TGTGCCAGCAGCTTAGGGCAGTTCACCGGGGAGCTGTTTTTT. Translated: CASSLGQFTGELFF. The full variable domain, with the rest looked up from reference TRBV11-1 and TRBJ2-2, is EAEVAQSPRYKITEKSQAVAFWCDPISGHATLYWYRQILGQGPELLVQFQDESVVDDSQLPKDRFSAERLKGVDSTLKIQPAELGDSAMYLCASSLGQFTGELFFGEGSRLTVL.

This chain links TRBV19 with TRBJ2-2; TRBD2 agrees at 14 bases. Per the germline V gene, CDR1 is LNHDA and CDR2 is SQIVND (reference sequence). V dropped 10 bases and J dropped 4; count of bases not matched to a gene: 5. This CDR3 region has 15 residues. Here the CDR3 reads CATRGLAGATGELFF. The CDR3 DNA sequence: TGTGCCACCAGGGGACTAGCGGGAGCCACCGGGGAGCTGTTTTTT.

The chain joins TRBV29-1 to TRBJ1-2, with 10 bases lining up with TRBD1. The CDR3 runs 13 residues. Germline V gene data show CDR1 as SQVTM and CDR2 as ANQGSEA. V lost 6 bases and J lost 2; bases outside the gene matches: 3. Here the CDR3 DNA reads TGCAGCGTGCGGACAGGGGGAAACTATGGCTACACCTTC. Encoded protein: CSVRTGGNYGYTF.

The V and J genes are TRBV6-1 and TRBJ1-2; possibly TRBD1 for D (6 bases). Germline CDR1 MNHNS, CDR2 SASEGT. Trimming took off 8 bases at V and 3 bases at J, with 13 bases between the two ends. CDR3 size: 13 residues. The CDR3 loop is CASRTGHYYGYTF. CDR3 in DNA: TGTGCCAGCCGGACGGGACACTACTATGGCTACACCTTC.

This clone was recorded a few times. This sequence joins TRBV6-4 and TRBJ2-5, with 7 positions matching TRBD1. The ends lost 4 bases at V and 5 bases at J; junction bases unmatched: 13. The CDR3 is 16 residues long. From germline, CDR1 is MRHNA and CDR2 SNTAGT. The CDR3 loop reads CASSGAKGGDWETQYF. The CDR3 coding sequence is TGTGCCAGCAGTGGGGCGAAAGGGGGCGATTGGGAGACCCAGTACTTC.

This chain connects TRBV30 to TRBJ1-6; 7 nucleotides align to TRBD1. V lost 0 bases, J lost 7 bases, and 6 bases stayed unmatched. CDR3 size: 15 residues. Per the germline V gene, CDR1 is GTSNPN and CDR2 is SVGIG (reference sequence). CDR3 sequence reads: CAWSVLGTDNSPLHF. The CDR3 DNA follows: TGTGCCTGGAGTGTACTCGGGACAGACAATTCACCCCTCCACTTT.

The rearrangement uses TRBV7-2 and TRBJ2-3; a possible D gene is TRBD2 (6 bases). The CDR3 runs 18 residues. Germline lookup yields CDR1 SGHTA and CDR2 FQGNSA. Trimming cost V 2 bases and J 2 bases, with 20 bases left between them. The CDR3 nucleotides are TGTGCCAGCAGCTTATCTAGTTGGGCGGGGCGACCCACAGATACGCAGTATTTT. This gives the protein CASSLSSWAGRPTDTQYF.

The chain recombines TRBV9 with TRBJ2-2; 7 bases match TRBD2. This CDR3 region has 16 residues. V shed 5 bases and J 1 base; nucleotides not matched to a gene: 8. Germline-derived CDR1 and CDR2 are SGDLS and YYNGEE. This chain's CDR3 is CASSSQAGENTGELFF. Written as DNA, the CDR3 is TGTGCCAGCAGTAGTCAGGCGGGAGAGAACACCGGGGAGCTGTTTTTT.

This clone came up a few times. This specimen includes other DNA sequences encoding the same CDR3. The chain recombines TRBV7-8 with TRBJ1-2, with TRBD1 as a possible D gene (5 bases). The CDR3 covers 13 residues. V gave up 3 bases and J gave up 6 bases, with 11 bases separating them. CDR1 SGHVS and CDR2 FQNEAQ come from the germline V gene. CDR3 region: CASSFGQGDGYTF. The CDR3 nucleotides read TGTGCCAGCAGCTTCGGGCAGGGTGATGGCTACACCTTC.

CDR3 DNA sequence: TGTGCCAGCAGCGTAATTTCAGGGCTGACCGGGGAGCTGTTTTTT. Translating it yields CASSVISGLTGELFF. The genes are TRBV9 and TRBJ2-2; possible D gene TRBD1, 5 bases. The V gene lost 1 base and the J gene lost 5 bases, with 12 bases spanning the gap. The CDR3 is made up of 15 amino acids. Per the germline V gene, CDR1 is SGDLS and CDR2 is YYNGEE.

The genes are TRBV6-5 and TRBJ1-2; D is perhaps TRBD1 (5 bases). The CDR3 has 12 residues. The ends were cut back, 4 bases at V and 8 bases at J, with 11 bases in the middle. In germline, CDR1 is MNHEY, CDR2 SVGAGI. The CDR3 coding sequence is TGTGCCAGCAGTTCAGATAGGGGCGGCTACACCTTC. Protein sequence: CASSSDRGGYTF.

The chain carries TRBV2 and TRBJ2-7, with D perhaps TRBD1 (6 bases). Per germline, CDR1 SNHLY and CDR2 FYNNEI. Trimming left V 1 base short and J 6 bases short, with 13 bases between. The CDR3 is 14 residues long. CDR3 protein: CASSEDGPGAEQYF. The CDR3, as DNA: TGTGCCAGCAGTGAAGACGGACCAGGGGCCGAGCAGTACTTC.

A remark on this clone: Distinct nucleotide sequences in the sample also encode this CDR3. The chain is built from TRBV6-5 and TRBJ2-7; the match to TRBD2 covers 15 bases. There are 14 residues in the CDR3. Trimming removed 5 bases from V and 7 bases from J; junction bases left unmatched: 3. Looked up from germline, CDR1 is MNHEY and CDR2 is SVGAGI. As DNA, the CDR3 is TGTGCCAGCAGTAGGACTAGCGGGAGGGGGGAGCAGTACTTC. This codes for CASSRTSGRGEQYF.

The chain uses TRBV18 and TRBJ2-6, with D tentatively TRBD2 (5 bases). With 2 bases removed from V and 0 bases from J, the gap between germline ends came to 5 bases. The CDR3 runs 15 residues. Germline lookup yields CDR1 KGHSH and CDR2 LQKENI. CDR3 DNA: TGTGCCAGCTCACCAGGGAGCTCTGGGGCCAACGTCCTGACTTTC. Translated: CASSPGSSGANVLTF.

This rearrangement joins TRBV6-5 to TRBJ2-5; tentatively, D is TRBD1 (5 bases). Germline CDR1 MNHEY, CDR2 SVGAGI. CDR3 size: 14 residues. Between the trimmed V and J ends, which lost 1 base and 0 bases, there was a span of 6 bases. CDR3 bases: TGTGCCAGCAGTTACTTGGACAACCAAGAGACCCAGTACTTC. It yields the protein CASSYLDNQETQYF.

The chain is built from TRBV5-4 and TRBJ1-4; 7 bases match TRBD1. The germline gives CDR1 SGHNT, CDR2 YYREEE (reference sequence). V gave up 4 bases and J gave up 0 bases; unmatched junction bases: 9. This CDR3 region has 17 residues. CDR3 sequence reads: CASSLGTQGATNEKLFF. The CDR3 nucleotides read TGTGCCAGCAGCCTGGGGACCCAGGGGGCAACTAATGAAAAACTGTTTTTT.

The chain employs TRBV12-5 and TRBJ1-1; TRBD1 agrees at 9 bases. Losses at the gene ends were 6 bases for V and 7 bases for J; bases not matched to a gene: 6. This CDR3 contains 13 residues. Per germline, CDR1 LGHNT and CDR2 FRNRAP. CDR3 DNA sequence: TGTGCTAGTGGCCGGGACAGGGTAGGTGAAGCTTTCTTT. It translates to CASGRDRVGEAFF. The full variable domain, in which reference TRBV12-5 and TRBJ1-1 provide the parts outside the CDR3, is DARVTQTPRHKVTEMGQEVTMRCQPILGHNTVFWYRQTMMQGLELLAYFRNRAPLDDSGMPKDRFSAEMPDATLATLKIQPSEPRDSAVYFCASGRDRVGEAFFGQGTRLTVV.

The chain links TRBV5-6 to TRBJ1-1; D uncertain. The CDR3 has 16 amino acids. In germline, CDR1 is SGHDT, CDR2 YYEEEE. V dropped 2 bases and J dropped 0 bases, with 14 bases sitting between them. CDR3 region: CASSFGQTTMNTEAFF. The DNA of the CDR3 is TGTGCCAGCAGCTTTGGGCAGACCACAATGAACACTGAAGCTTTCTTT.